The clone carrying this T cell receptor beta chain was picked up one time. The antigen remains undetermined. The sample is drawn from a study of cytomegalovirus exposure and HLA in healthy donors. The study, taken as a whole, reports: The authors judged a highly shared variant cluster likely a sequencing artifact.

PCR used 60 Vbeta primers and 13 Jbeta primers. TCRdb's copy holds only in-frame clones and misses some; the assay was immunoSEQ multiplex PCR. Seen here are some 170,000 clones, roughly 80% observed once, and the top ten hold approximately 7%. Sequencing was done on a sample of PBMCs. The clonotype comes from a woman under 40 in good health and CMV-seropositive.

CDR3: CASSFGGASQVTQYF. CDR3 bases: TGTGCCAGCAGTTTTGGCGGGGCGTCGCAAGTTACGCAGTATTTT. The chain is built from TRBV27 and TRBJ2-3; possibly TRBD2 for D (6 bases). V lost 3 bases, J lost 8 bases, and 18 bases lay in between. Germline lookup yields CDR1 MNHEY and CDR2 SMNVEV (reference sequence). The CDR3 totals 15 residues.